This TCR beta chain was sequenced for a study of identical twins. CDR3 length equals 16 residues. CDR1 is LGHDT, CDR2 YNNKEL, per germline (reference sequence). V lost 0 bases and J lost 0, with 10 bases in between. In this sample, this clonotype turned up a few times. TCRdb re-analysed the 5' RACE reads in MiXCR, keeping a single row per CDR3 protein. The data contain around 450,000 distinct CDR3 sequences, over 12% of them singletons. The same data also went into a second study, on yellow fever vaccine responses in identical twins.

The receptor comes from a woman younger than 30 in good health. This chain connects TRBV3-1 to TRBJ2-3; the D gene is possibly TRBD1 (5 bases). Sequencing input: CD4+ T cells sorted from blood. CDR3 sequence (DNA): TGTGCCAGCAGCCAAGAAGCCAGGGCGAGCACAGATACGCAGTATTTT. Protein product: CASSQEARASTDTQYF.